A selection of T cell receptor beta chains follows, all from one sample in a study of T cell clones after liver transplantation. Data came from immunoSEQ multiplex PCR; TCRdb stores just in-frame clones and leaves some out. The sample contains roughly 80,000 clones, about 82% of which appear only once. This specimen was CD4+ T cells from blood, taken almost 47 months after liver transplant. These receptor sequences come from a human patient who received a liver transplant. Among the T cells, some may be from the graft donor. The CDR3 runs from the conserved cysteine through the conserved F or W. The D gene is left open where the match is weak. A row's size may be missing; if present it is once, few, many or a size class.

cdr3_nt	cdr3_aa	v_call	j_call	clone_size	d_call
TGTGCCAGCAGCTTCTATATGGGTGTCGAGCAGTTCTTC	CASSFYMGVEQFF	TRBV5-4	TRBJ2-1	.	.
TGTGCCAGCAGTTATCTGACAGCTAGAGCTGAAGCTTTCTTT	CASSYLTARAEAFF	TRBV27	TRBJ1-1	.	.
TGTGCCAGCAGCGTAGGGGTAGCGGGAGGGCCGTACAATGAGCAGTTCTTC	CASSVGVAGGPYNEQFF	TRBV9	TRBJ2-1	.	TRBD2
TGTGCCAGCAGCTTAATGGGCGGTAGCACAGATACGCAGTATTTT	CASSLMGGSTDTQYF	TRBV7-3	TRBJ2-3	.	.
TGTGCCAGCAGCTCCCAGGTGGGGACTGAAGCTTTCTTT	CASSSQVGTEAFF	TRBV2	TRBJ1-1	.	.
TGTGCCTGGAGGGTTAGCGGGGGGTCCTACGAGCAGTACTTC	CAWRVSGGSYEQYF	TRBV30	TRBJ2-7	.	TRBD2
TGTGCCAGTGCGACTAGAGATACGCAGTATTTT	CASATRDTQYF	TRBV19	TRBJ2-3	once	.
TGTGCCAGCAAGGGAGTAGCGGCTGGCTACACCTTC	CASKGVAAGYTF	TRBV27	TRBJ1-2	.	.
TGTGCCAGTAGTGCTGGGACAGGGGGGTCCTACGAGCAGTACTTC	CASSAGTGGSYEQYF	TRBV19	TRBJ2-7	many	TRBD1
TGTGCCAGCAGTTTAGCGACAGGGGAGACCCAGTACTTC	CASSLATGETQYF	TRBV28	TRBJ2-5	.	TRBD1
TGTGCCAGCAGCCCCGGCGCAGTGACCTACGAGCAGTACTTC	CASSPGAVTYEQYF	TRBV7-9	TRBJ2-7	few	.
TGTGCCACCAGCACCTTCGATGATACGCAGTATTTT	CATSTFDDTQYF	TRBV15	TRBJ2-3	few	.
TGTGCCAGCAGGCACTCACAAGAGACCCAGTACTTC	CASRHSQETQYF	TRBV11-1	TRBJ2-5	.	.
TGTGCCAGCAGTACTCTGAGACCGTCAAACTATGGCTACACCTTC	CASSTLRPSNYGYTF	TRBV27	TRBJ1-2	.	.
TGTGCCATCAGTACAGAAAATGAAAAACTGTTTTTT	CAISTENEKLFF	TRBV10-3	TRBJ1-4	.	.
TGTGCCAGCAGTTTTGGAAGAACCTATGGCTACACCTTC	CASSFGRTYGYTF	TRBV28	TRBJ1-2	.	.
TGTGCCAGCAGACATAATGGAGCCCGAGGAGAGCAGTACTTC	CASRHNGARGEQYF	TRBV27	TRBJ2-7	.	.
TGCGCCAGCGGTATAACCTCAACTAATGAAAAACTGTTTTTT	CASGITSTNEKLFF	TRBV5-1	TRBJ1-4	.	.
TGTGCCTGGAGTACACAGGGGTACGAGCAGTACTTC	CAWSTQGYEQYF	TRBV30	TRBJ2-7	few	TRBD1
TGTGCCAGCTCGGGGGATGGACAGTCGCAGTTCTTC	CASSGDGQSQFF	TRBV18	TRBJ2-1	.	.
TGTGCCAGCAGACCCAGGGGTCCAACCTATGGCTACACCTTC	CASRPRGPTYGYTF	TRBV28	TRBJ1-2	.	.
TGTGCCAGCAGCGGGGCCGGAACTAGTCTCGATACGCAGTATTTT	CASSGAGTSLDTQYF	TRBV9	TRBJ2-3	.	.
TGCGCCAGCAGCCAAGTAGCGGCAGGGGCGGGTACTGAAGCTTTCTTT	CASSQVAAGAGTEAFF	TRBV4-1	TRBJ1-1	.	.
TGCGCCAGCAGCTTCTCTAGCGGGCCCAGCTCCTACAATGAGCAGTTCTTC	CASSFSSGPSSYNEQFF	TRBV5-1	TRBJ2-1	.	TRBD2
TGTGCCAGCAGTTACTCAACAGGAAGTCAGCCCCAGCATTTT	CASSYSTGSQPQHF	TRBV6-6	TRBJ1-5	.	.
TGTGCCAGCAGTTCCGGGACTAGCGGTCCCTACGAGCAGTACTTC	CASSSGTSGPYEQYF	TRBV6-6	TRBJ2-7	.	TRBD2
TGTGCCAGCAGCTTAAGGGGGCACAAGTTCTTC	CASSLRGHKFF	TRBV7-9	TRBJ2-1	.	TRBD1
TGCGCCAGCAGGGCGGGACTCCGGGGGGAGACCCAGTACTTC	CASRAGLRGETQYF	TRBV10-2	TRBJ2-5	few	.
TGTGCCAGTAGAGACTTGAGCTACGGCGAGCAGTACTTC	CASRDLSYGEQYF	TRBV19	TRBJ2-7	once	.
TGTGCCAGCAGTCCCGGGACAGGGTACTACGAGCAGTACTTC	CASSPGTGYYEQYF	TRBV6-6	TRBJ2-7	.	TRBD1
TGCAGCGTTGCCCCCCAAGCCCCGCCGGCAGAGACCCAGTACTTC	CSVAPQAPPAETQYF	TRBV29-1	TRBJ2-5	.	.
TGTGCCAGCAGTTTTGCGGTAGCGGGAGATAATGAGCAGTTCTTC	CASSFAVAGDNEQFF	TRBV25-1	TRBJ2-1	once	TRBD2
TGTGCCAGCAGCGTAGCCCCCGGAGGGGGTGTTCAAGAGACCCAGTACTTC	CASSVAPGGGVQETQYF	TRBV9	TRBJ2-5	.	.
TGTGCCTGGACCTCTTTCCAGGGGGGGGGCTACACCTTC	CAWTSFQGGGYTF	TRBV30	TRBJ1-2	.	TRBD1
TGTGCCAGCAGTTACGAGCGGGCGGCCCTGGGGACCCAGTACTTC	CASSYERAALGTQYF	TRBV6-5	TRBJ2-5	.	.
TGTGCCAGCAGCTCCGGCACGGGATCCACCTTC	CASSSGTGSTF	TRBV7-9	TRBJ1-2	.	.
TGTGCCAGCAGCCAGAGGTTCACTGAAGCTTTCTTT	CASSQRFTEAFF	TRBV16	TRBJ1-1	.	.
TGTGCCAGCAGACCCGGGACGGCGAACACTGAAGCTTTCTTT	CASRPGTANTEAFF	TRBV13	TRBJ1-1	.	.
TGTGCCAGCAGGGGGTTCTATGGCTACACCTTC	CASRGFYGYTF	TRBV28	TRBJ1-2	few	.
TGTGCCAGTAGTAAGGGGAGGGAGGCAGATACGCAGTATTTT	CASSKGREADTQYF	TRBV19	TRBJ2-3	.	TRBD2
TGCGCCAGCAGCTTGCCCGAGAACACTGAAGCTTTCTTT	CASSLPENTEAFF	TRBV5-1	TRBJ1-1	.	.
TGTGCCAGCAGCTTAGTATCAAGCGGGAGGCGTACCGGGGAGCTGTTTTTT	CASSLVSSGRRTGELFF	TRBV11-2	TRBJ2-2	.	TRBD2
TGTGCCAGCACCCTCGTAAGGGCCGGTGAGCAGTTCTTC	CASTLVRAGEQFF	TRBV7-2	TRBJ2-1	.	.
TGCGCCAGCAGCTTACGACAGGGAAGTAACTATGGCTACACCTTC	CASSLRQGSNYGYTF	TRBV5-1	TRBJ1-2	.	TRBD1
TGCAGCGTCGGACGGATGTGGACAGGGCTGAAGAACACTGAAGCTTTCTTT	CSVGRMWTGLKNTEAFF	TRBV29-1	TRBJ1-1	few	TRBD1
TGTGCCACCTCGGGACAGAAACCCACCGGGGAGCTGTTTTTT	CATSGQKPTGELFF	TRBV18	TRBJ2-2	.	TRBD1
TGCGCCAGCAGCCGAGATACGGATCAGCCCCAGCATTTT	CASSRDTDQPQHF	TRBV4-1	TRBJ1-5	.	.
TGTGCCTGGAGGGTGGGACTTAACACCGGGGAGCTGTTTTTT	CAWRVGLNTGELFF	TRBV30	TRBJ2-2	.	.
TGTGCCAGCAGTTACTCTAGCGGGAGTGGGTTGGAGCAGTACTTC	CASSYSSGSGLEQYF	TRBV6-5	TRBJ2-7	once	TRBD2
TGTGCCAGCAGCAAAGTAAATAGCGGGAGGGCCAATACGCAGTATTTT	CASSKVNSGRANTQYF	TRBV21-1	TRBJ2-3	.	.
TGCGCCAGCAGCCAATTAGCGGGAGTGACAGCGAATGAGCAGTTCTTC	CASSQLAGVTANEQFF	TRBV4-1	TRBJ2-1	.	TRBD2
TGTGCCAGCTCACCGGGGACTAGCGGGAGCGGGGAAGAGACCCAGTACTTC	CASSPGTSGSGEETQYF	TRBV18	TRBJ2-5	.	TRBD2
TGTGCCAGCAGTGAAGCCCCGTGGGGTTCACCCTACAATGAGCAGTTCTTC	CASSEAPWGSPYNEQFF	TRBV6-1	TRBJ2-1	.	.
TGTGCCAGCAGCTTGCAGCGGGGGAACGGAGAGACCCAGTACTTC	CASSLQRGNGETQYF	TRBV5-4	TRBJ2-5	.	TRBD2
TGTGCCTGGAGTCCCGGCAGCTACACAGATACGCAGTATTTT	CAWSPGSYTDTQYF	TRBV30	TRBJ2-3	.	.
TGTGCCAGCAGTTTATGGGTCTTGGACAGGGGCTACGAGCAGTACTTC	CASSLWVLDRGYEQYF	TRBV28	TRBJ2-7	once	TRBD1
TGCGCCAGCAGTGATAAGAGCAGGACCGCTAACTATGGCTACACCTTC	CASSDKSRTANYGYTF	TRBV10-2	TRBJ1-2	.	.